The 25 T cell receptor beta chains in this list originate from one sample, sequenced in a study of T cells in Graves' hyperthyroidism and ophthalmopathy. Amplification of TCR beta CDR3 regions was performed using RNA transcripts as template. With the HTBI primer set, the TCR CDR3 went through a first round of RT-PCR. TCRdb called the multiplex PCR reads again in MiXCR, with one record for every CDR3 protein. The table lists 730,000 or so distinct CDR3 sequences, 18% of them singletons, with 16% in the top ten. The sample comprised blood. The receptors stem from a woman in her 50s with Graves' hyperthyroidism that later progressed to Graves' ophthalmopathy.

The chain links TRBV6-1 to TRBJ1-1; unclear D gene. Trimming left V 2 bases short and J 1 base short, with 8 bases between. CDR1 is MNHNS, CDR2 SASEGT, per germline. The CDR3 is 14 amino acids. CDR3 DNA sequence: TGTGCCAGCAGTGAATGGGTAGAGAACACTGAAGCTTTCTTT. It specifies CASSEWVENTEAFF.

This sequence joins TRBV15 and TRBJ1-1; D is uncertain. There are 13 residues in the CDR3. The V gene's germline CDR1 is LNHNV and CDR2 YYDKDF (reference sequence). Trimming left V 6 bases short and J 1 base short, with 9 bases between. The CDR3 loop reads CATSQDENTEAFF. The CDR3 nucleotides are TGTGCCACCAGTCAGGACGAGAACACTGAAGCTTTCTTT.

To note about this clonotype: A much larger clone differs by one base, so this may be a read error. The chain employs TRBV30 and TRBJ1-4, with D perhaps TRBD1 (6 bases). CDR1 is GTSNPN, CDR2 SVGIG, per germline (reference sequence). The CDR3 runs 14 residues. Here the CDR3 DNA reads TGTGCCTGGAATCCGGGACAAGTAAATGAAAGACTGTTTTTT. Translated, it gives CAWNPGQVNERLFF.

The sample holds many counts of this clonotype. The chain is built from TRBV3-1 and TRBJ2-1, with 10 nucleotides matching TRBD1. This CDR3 is built from 16 residues. V shed 3 bases, J shed 6 bases, and the junction held 8 bases outside the gene matches. Germline V gene lookup returns CDR1 LGHDT and CDR2 YNNKEL (reference sequence). CDR3 loop: CASSHRPGQGTNEQFF. CDR3 sequence (DNA): TGTGCCAGCAGCCATCGCCCGGGACAGGGGACCAATGAGCAGTTCTTC.

This clonotype was counted ten times or more. The chain joins TRBV24-1 to TRBJ1-1; D might be TRBD1 (5 bases). Germline V gene sequence: CDR1 KGHDR, CDR2 SFDVKD. Trimming shortened V by 6 bases and J by 5 bases, and 12 bases separated the two germline ends. The CDR3 loop spans 13 amino acids. The CDR3: CATSQGAGTEAFF. In DNA form, the CDR3 reads TGTGCCACCAGTCAGGGCGCAGGGACTGAAGCTTTCTTT.

V gene TRBV20-1 combines with J gene TRBJ2-2, with 8 bases fitting TRBD1. From germline, CDR1 is DFQATT and CDR2 SNEGSKA (reference sequence). CDR3 length: 15 residues. V gave up 4 bases and J gave up 7 bases; unmatched junction bases: 11. The DNA for the CDR3 is TGCAGTGCTACAATGACAGGGGAGCGTAGCGGGGAGCTGTTTTTT. Translated: CSATMTGERSGELFF.

This chain links TRBV7-9 with TRBJ1-2; 7 nucleotides match TRBD1. Trimming removed 5 bases from V and 12 bases from J; junction bases left unmatched: 6. The germline gives CDR1 SEHNR, CDR2 FQNEAQ (reference sequence). CDR3 length: 11 amino acids. The CDR3 loop is CASSQGEINTF. CDR3 DNA: TGTGCCAGCAGCCAGGGGGAGATTAACACCTTC.

CDR3 sequence reads: CASSLGGTGTYYEQYF. The CDR3 DNA reads as TGCGCCAGCAGCTTGGGCGGGACGGGGACCTATTACGAGCAGTACTTC. The J gene is TRBJ2-7, the V gene TRBV5-1; possible D gene TRBD2, 6 bases. Per germline, CDR1 SGHRS and CDR2 YFSETQ. The CDR3 loop spans 16 amino acids. V was cut by 0 bases and J by 4 bases, with 17 bases left in between.

The sample holds a few counts of this clonotype. This rearrangement joins TRBV20-1 to TRBJ2-1; maybe TRBD2 (6 bases). The germline V gene has CDR1 DFQATT and CDR2 SNEGSKA (reference sequence). This CDR3 has 15 residues. The V end lost 0 bases, the J end lost 9 bases, and 18 bases lay between the germline ends. The CDR3 sequence: CSARDAVGAGSEQFF. The CDR3 nucleotides read TGCAGTGCTAGAGACGCGGTAGGGGCGGGGAGTGAGCAGTTCTTC.

This clonotype occurred many times. The chain uses TRBV9 and TRBJ1-1, with D maybe TRBD1 (5 bases). Trimming left V 0 bases short and J 6 bases short, with 15 bases between. The germline V gene has CDR1 SGDLS and CDR2 YYNGEE. The CDR3 covers 15 residues. CDR3 sequence reads: CASSVADSRLAEAFF. The DNA for the CDR3 is TGTGCCAGCAGCGTAGCCGACAGCCGTCTAGCTGAAGCTTTCTTT. Supplemented by reference TRBV9 and TRBJ1-1, the full variable domain reads DSGVTQTPKHLITATGQRVTLRCSPRSGDLSVYWYQQSLDQGLQFLIQYYNGEERAKGNILERFSAQQFPDLHSELNLSSLELGDSALYFCASSVADSRLAEAFFGQGTRLTVV.

This clonotype was counted between two and nine times. The J gene is TRBJ1-4, the V gene TRBV29-1; maybe TRBD1 (6 bases). Germline assignment: CDR1 SQVTM and CDR2 ANQGSEA. The CDR3 has 14 residues. V was clipped by 3 bases and J by 2 bases, with 10 bases between them. The CDR3 DNA reads as TGCAGCGTTGATTCAACAGGGACTAATGAAAAACTGTTTTTT. It yields the protein CSVDSTGTNEKLFF.

This rearrangement joins TRBV27 to TRBJ2-2, with TRBD1 matching over 7 bases. The junction had 8 bases not matched to a gene; V was cut back by 8 bases and J by 5 bases. Germline V lookup: CDR1 MNHEY, CDR2 SMNVEV (reference sequence). The CDR3 totals 14 residues. CDR3 nucleotide sequence: TGTGCCAGCCGAAGGGACAGCGTGACCGGGGAGCTGTTTTTT. Its protein is CASRRDSVTGELFF.

This clonotype came up a few times. V and J are TRBV6-6 and TRBJ1-1; D is unresolved. V lost 2 bases and J 10 bases, leaving 11 bases between the germline ends. Germline V gene lookup returns CDR1 MNHNY and CDR2 SVGAGI (reference sequence). This CDR3 is built from 12 residues. The CDR3 spells CASSYDGEGAFF. The CDR3, as DNA: TGTGCCAGCAGTTACGACGGAGAGGGAGCTTTCTTT.

There are a few counts of this clonotype. The chain has TRBV7-2 and TRBJ1-5; D not certain. Germline CDR1 is SGHTA and CDR2 is FQGNSA. Trimming left V 2 bases short and J 5 bases short, with 13 bases between. This CDR3 contains 15 residues. The CDR3 DNA sequence: TGTGCCAGCAGCTTACTGTTTCGTGGGTATCAGCCCCAGCATTTT. Residues: CASSLLFRGYQPQHF.

This clonotype has more than one count but fewer than ten. The chain combines TRBV4-1 with TRBJ2-7, with TRBD2 matching 7 bases. V shed 1 base and J 2 bases; nucleotides not matched to a gene: 5. Per germline, CDR1 MGHRA and CDR2 YSYEKL. The CDR3 totals 15 residues. Written as DNA, the CDR3 is TGCGCCAGCAGCCAAGTGACTAGCAAGACCTACGAGCAGTACTTC. It is translated as CASSQVTSKTYEQYF.

This clonotype was seen only a few times. The chain uses TRBV10-3 and TRBJ1-6, with D hard to call. Germline lookup yields CDR1 ENHRY and CDR2 SYGVKD. V was shortened by 4 bases and J by 5 bases, with 9 bases between the two germline ends. This CDR3 has 14 residues. The CDR3 is CAISGTVNNSPLHF. The CDR3 DNA reads TGTGCCATCAGTGGGACGGTGAATAATTCACCCCTCCACTTT.

This rearrangement joins TRBV4-1 to TRBJ1-2; D is perhaps TRBD1 (6 bases). Trimming took off 0 bases at V and 8 bases at J, with 13 bases between the two ends. There are 14 residues in the CDR3. Germline V lookup: CDR1 MGHRA, CDR2 YSYEKL. The CDR3 DNA reads TGCGCCAGCAGCCAAGATCCAGGGGAGGTGGGCTACACCTTC. It encodes CASSQDPGEVGYTF.

This rearrangement joins TRBV4-1 to TRBJ1-2; no definite D call. Per germline, CDR1 MGHRA and CDR2 YSYEKL. Trimming took off 0 bases at V and 3 bases at J, with 11 bases between the two ends. The CDR3 sequence is 15 residues long. CDR3 amino acids: CASSQDRSSHYGYTF. In nucleotides, the CDR3 is TGCGCCAGCAGCCAAGACAGATCGAGTCACTATGGCTACACCTTC.

Comments on this clonotype: Just one base apart from a much larger clone, this may be a read error. The gene calls are TRBV2 and TRBJ1-1; the D gene is possibly TRBD1 (5 bases). Per the germline V gene, CDR1 is SNHLY and CDR2 is FYNNEI. The CDR3 contains 14 residues. V shed 7 bases and J shed 3 bases, with 15 bases lying between them. The CDR3 sequence is CASTIGHGYTEAFF. As DNA, the CDR3 is TGTGCCAGCACCATCGGACACGGATACACTGAAGCTTTCTTT.

In this sample, this clonotype turned up many times. The chain couples TRBV6-2 or TRBV6-3 to TRBJ2-7; D is possibly TRBD1 or TRBD2 (5 bases each). V lost 7 bases and J lost 0, with 13 bases in between. The CDR3 runs to 14 residues. Germline lookup yields CDR1 MNHEY and CDR2 SVGEGT. As DNA, the CDR3 is TGTGCCAGCACCGACTGGGGGAGCTCCTACGAGCAGTACTTC. Translating gives CASTDWGSSYEQYF.

This clonotype has a count of ten or more. The rearrangement links TRBV9 to TRBJ2-1; TRBD2 aligns across 10 bases. J lost 4 bases, V lost 0 bases, and 4 bases had no gene match. Germline-derived CDR1 and CDR2 are SGDLS and YYNGEE. The CDR3 sequence is 16 residues long. This CDR3 is CASSVVAGGGYNEQFF. The CDR3 bases are TGTGCCAGCAGCGTAGTAGCGGGGGGCGGTTACAATGAGCAGTTCTTC.

This clonotype was seen more than once but under ten times. The junction departs from the called germline gene at one end, perhaps through a read error. The gene calls are TRBV7-7 and TRBJ2-1, with unresolved D. CDR3 length equals 14 residues. Germline CDR1 SSHAT, CDR2 FNYEAQ (reference sequence). The CDR3 reads CASSFGPAYNEQFF. CDR3 nucleotide sequence: TGTGCTAGCAGCTTTGGCCCAGCGTACAATGAGCAGTTCTTC.

This clonotype was observed at least ten times. The rearrangement uses TRBV30 and TRBJ1-2; D unresolved. This CDR3 contains 14 residues. Per the germline V gene, CDR1 is GTSNPN and CDR2 is SVGIG (reference sequence). The V and J ends lost 0 bases and 5 bases respectively, with 13 bases between them. The CDR3 sequence is CAWSVSGVGYGYTF. The CDR3 nucleotides are TGTGCCTGGAGTGTATCAGGAGTGGGATATGGCTACACCTTC.

This clonotype has at least ten counts. This rearrangement joins TRBV5-5 to TRBJ1-6; D might be TRBD1 (6 bases). Germline V CDR1 and CDR2: SGHKS, YYEKEE (reference sequence). The CDR3 sequence is 17 residues long. V dropped 4 bases and J dropped 8 bases, with 22 bases sitting between them. CDR3 DNA sequence: TGTGCCAGCAGCCTACGGGAGGGCAGGGGTTTTGATTCACCCCTCCACTTT. Amino acid sequence: CASSLREGRGFDSPLHF.

V is TRBV3-1 and J is TRBJ2-7; D possibly corresponds to TRBD1 (5 bases). Trimming removed 3 bases from V and 4 bases from J, with 10 bases in between. CDR1 and CDR2 (germline): LGHDT, YNNKEL (reference sequence). This CDR3 is built from 13 residues. CDR3 bases: TGTGCCAGCAGCCACACGACAGATTACGAGCAGTACTTC. This translates into CASSHTTDYEQYF.